This T cell receptor (beta chain) stems from a study of vaccination effects on CD4 cells after COVID-19. Sequencing used immunoSEQ multiplex PCR; TCRdb keeps in-frame clones, though not all of them. Found here are tens of thousands of clones, about 79% of them singletons; the top ten hold 3.7%. Prior to sequencing, the ViraFEST assay stimulated PBMC with viral peptide pools, which expanded the antigen-specific CD4+ T cells. Culturing for around 10 days preceded CD4+ T cell isolation. Vaccinated recipients, who were negative for nucleocapsid antibodies, had no history of SARS-CoV-2 infection. This clone was found a few times. The antigen is not known. The specimen was CD4+ T cells from PBMCs cultured with HCoV-OC43 spike peptides, collected before COVID-19 vaccination. The subset denotes: HCoV-OC43 spike overlapping peptide pool stimulation. The TCR sequence derives from a human donor who received a COVID-19 vaccine.

The CDR3 loop reads CASRALATAGELFF. The DNA for the CDR3 is TGCGCCAGCAGGGCACTAGCAACGGCCGGGGAGCTGTTTTTT. J is TRBJ2-2 and V is TRBV10-1; D perhaps matches TRBD2 (6 bases). The CDR3 sequence is 14 residues long. With 6 bases removed from V and 6 bases from J, the gap between germline ends came to 14 bases. Germline CDR1 reads WNHNN; CDR2 reads SYGVQD (reference sequence).